This T cell receptor (beta chain) was sequenced in a study of tissue T cells after allogeneic stem cell transplantation. About the study: Tissue samples with histologically apparent lymphocytes on H&E review were prioritized for sequencing. Overall study results and limits: Shared clones across patients were few; motif clustering revealed tissue-specific shared signatures.

Only in-frame clones appear in the TCRdb table, and some are missing; sequencing was by immunoSEQ multiplex PCR. Among approximately 2,200 clones listed, approximately 76% were seen once. Germline assignment: CDR1 MNHEY and CDR2 SMNVEV (reference sequence). V was trimmed by 5 bases and J by 4 bases, leaving 11 bases between them. CDR3 length: 13 amino acids. Remarks on this clone: What it recognizes is unknown.

Enrolled prospectively were adult allogeneic hematopoietic cell transplant recipients whose graft-versus-host disease was steroid-refractory. The sequence was obtained from a male patient aged 35 to 69 with steroid-refractory graft-versus-host disease after an allogeneic stem cell transplant. Some of these T cells may belong to the graft donor. Source: ileal tissue, taken at autopsy. The chain links TRBV27 to TRBJ1-2; D perhaps matches TRBD1 (6 bases). CDR3 nucleotide sequence: TGTGCCAGCAGTAAGACAGGTTCCTATGGCTACACCTTC. The encoded protein is CASSKTGSYGYTF.